Below are 21 T cell receptor beta chains sequenced from a single sample in a study of shared clonotypes between healthy human individuals. Libraries were prepared by immunoSEQ multiplex PCR; TCRdb keeps only in-frame clonotypes and omits some of them. The sample lists over a million clones, more than 75% occurring once. Sequenced: memory CD4+ T cells from PBMCs. Subset here: CD45RA-negative fraction. The receptors derive from a man between 18 and 35 years old in good health. Some clones in this sample may be carry-over from other donors' samples.

Turning to this clone: Other DNA sequences in the same sample also yield this CDR3. The chain employs TRBV7-8 and TRBJ1-2, with a possible D match to TRBD1 (6 bases). V was shortened by 5 bases and J by 4 bases, with 8 bases between the two germline ends. The CDR3 has 12 residues. Per germline, CDR1 SGHVS and CDR2 FQNEAQ. CDR3 sequence (DNA): TGTGCCAGCAGCCTGGACAGCTATGGCTACACCTTC. Translated: CASSLDSYGYTF.

The V gene is TRBV7-6, the J gene TRBJ2-2; 8 bases agree with TRBD1. V dropped 2 bases and J dropped 9; count of bases not matched to a gene: 2. The CDR3 has 13 amino acids. The V gene's germline CDR1 is SGHVS and CDR2 FNYEAQ. This chain's CDR3 is CASSLPGGRELFF. The CDR3 DNA reads as TGTGCCAGCAGCTTACCAGGGGGCCGGGAGCTGTTTTTT.

This sequence joins TRBV7-9 and TRBJ2-5; a possible D gene is TRBD1 (5 bases). CDR1 SEHNR and CDR2 FQNEAQ come from the germline V gene (reference sequence). The V and J ends lost 0 bases and 5 bases respectively, with 10 bases between them. The CDR3 is 14 residues long. CDR3: CASSLAGLGETQYF. The CDR3 DNA follows: TGTGCCAGCAGCTTAGCGGGGCTAGGGGAGACCCAGTACTTC.

The chain is built from TRBV28 and TRBJ1-2; 8 bases map to TRBD1. The CDR3 loop spans 15 amino acids. With V trimmed by 6 bases and J by 4 bases, 10 bases remained unmatched. Germline V gene lookup returns CDR1 MDHEN and CDR2 SYDVKM. The DNA for the CDR3 is TGTGCCAGCAGAGTCCCCGGACAGGGCCCCTATGGCTACACCTTC. It yields the protein CASRVPGQGPYGYTF.

This chain connects TRBV28 to TRBJ2-7; TRBD2 aligns across 14 bases. There are 21 residues in the CDR3. Per the germline V gene, CDR1 is MDHEN and CDR2 is SYDVKM. V lost 2 bases, J lost 2 bases, and 17 bases stayed unmatched. DNA of the CDR3: TGTGCCAGCAGTTTAGCTTGGTTGGGCGGACTAGCGGGAGGTCGGACCTACGAGCAGTACTTC. The encoded protein is CASSLAWLGGLAGGRTYEQYF.

The sample holds many counts of this clone. The sample holds other DNA sequences that translate to the same CDR3. This rearrangement joins TRBV4-3 to TRBJ1-2, with D unclear. Germline V gene sequence: CDR1 LGHNA, CDR2 YSLEER. CDR3 length: 15 amino acids. V shed 1 base and J shed 0 bases, with 9 bases lying between them. The CDR3 sequence is CASSQGPGANYGYTF. The CDR3 bases are TGCGCCAGCAGCCAAGGCCCAGGAGCTAACTATGGCTACACCTTC.

This chain links TRBV7-8 with TRBJ1-3; no clear D. CDR3 length: 14 residues. The germline gives CDR1 SGHVS, CDR2 FQNEAQ. V was shortened by 1 base and J by 0 bases, with 4 bases between the two germline ends. The CDR3 DNA reads as TGTGCCAGCAGCTTAGTTTCCTCTGGAAACACCATATATTTT. This translates into CASSLVSSGNTIYF.

This chain connects TRBV7-2 to TRBJ1-2; D remains ambiguous. This CDR3 is 14 amino acids long. V shed 5 bases and J shed 5 bases, with 15 bases lying between them. CDR1 is SGHTA, CDR2 FQGNSA, per germline. CDR3 sequence reads: CASSKDPSGYGYTF. CDR3 sequence (DNA): TGTGCCAGCAGCAAGGACCCGAGCGGGTATGGCTACACCTTC.

This chain connects TRBV5-6 to TRBJ2-7; a possible D gene is TRBD1 (6 bases). The CDR3 is made up of 14 amino acids. Trimming left V 3 bases short and J 2 bases short, with 12 bases between. The germline gives CDR1 SGHDT, CDR2 YYEEEE. The DNA of the CDR3 is TGTGCCAGCAGCTACGGACAGCTAGCCTACGAGCAGTACTTC. Protein: CASSYGQLAYEQYF.

The V gene is TRBV5-1, the J gene TRBJ2-2; D possibly corresponds to TRBD1 (6 bases). Trimming took 4 bases from V and 4 from J, leaving 17 bases between them. The CDR3 totals 16 residues. The germline CDR1 and CDR2 sequences are SGHRS and YFSETQ. The CDR3, as DNA: TGCGCCAGCAGCGGCCAGGGGAGTTGGGCCACCGGGGAGCTGTTTTTT. This sequence encodes CASSGQGSWATGELFF.

The chain combines TRBV7-2 with TRBJ1-5; D not resolved. Trimming left V 3 bases short and J 0 bases short, with 9 bases between. Germline V lookup: CDR1 SGHTA, CDR2 FQGNSA. The CDR3 spans 15 residues. CDR3 amino acids: CASSFVRDSNQPQHF. DNA for the CDR3: TGTGCCAGCAGCTTCGTGAGGGATAGCAATCAGCCCCAGCATTTT. The full variable domain, rest sourced from reference TRBV7-2 and TRBJ1-5, is GAGVSQSPSNKVTEKGKDVELRCDPISGHTALYWYRQSLGQGLEFLIYFQGNSAPDKSGLPSDRFSAERTGGSVSTLTIQRTQQEDSAVYLCASSFVRDSNQPQHFGDGTRLSIL.

This clone is a singleton in its sample. This chain connects TRBV15 to TRBJ2-1, with no clear D. Trimming pared 0 bases from V and 7 bases from J, leaving 13 bases between. CDR3 length: 15 residues. CDR1 is LNHNV, CDR2 YYDKDF, per germline (reference sequence). The CDR3 region has the DNA TGTGCCACCAGCAGAGAGGGCCGAAGTCGAAATGAGCAGTTCTTC. Translating it yields CATSREGRSRNEQFF.

This clone appeared once. The V call is TRBV28, the J call TRBJ1-1; TRBD1 agrees at 9 bases. Germline assignment: CDR1 MDHEN and CDR2 SYDVKM. The CDR3 runs 16 residues. Trimming at V came to 7 bases and at J to 11 bases, leaving 20 bases not matched to a gene. CDR3 region: CASTTQPGQGFSGAFF. The DNA for the CDR3 is TGTGCCAGCACAACCCAACCGGGACAGGGATTTTCTGGGGCTTTCTTT.

The gene calls are TRBV5-1 and TRBJ2-7, with 9 bases fitting TRBD2. V shed 4 bases and J 4 bases; nucleotides not matched to a gene: 6. Germline V lookup: CDR1 SGHRS, CDR2 YFSETQ. The CDR3 loop spans 14 amino acids. In DNA, the CDR3 is TGCGCCAGCAGCCCGACTAGCGGAGCTTACGAGCAGTACTTC. Translating it yields CASSPTSGAYEQYF.

V gene TRBV7-9 combines with J gene TRBJ1-1; D is ambiguous. Germline V CDR1 and CDR2: SEHNR, FQNEAQ (reference sequence). This CDR3 spans 12 amino acids. Trimming stripped 6 bases from V and 11 bases from J, with 16 bases between. CDR3 coding DNA: TGTGCCAGCAGGCTTAGGACGGGAGGTGCTTTCTTT. Amino acid sequence: CASRLRTGGAFF.

Concerning this clone: A far larger clone is off by one base, so a read error is likely. The chain links TRBV6-9 to TRBJ1-2; D gene unclear. This CDR3 is built from 14 residues. Trimming shortened V by 7 bases and J by 4 bases, and 16 bases separated the two germline ends. Germline V lookup: CDR1 MNHGY, CDR2 SVAAGI. The CDR3 spells CASTPGTVAYGYTF. CDR3 DNA sequence: TGTGCCAGCACCCCCGGAACAGTGGCCTATGGCTACACCTTC.

This chain links TRBV28 with TRBJ2-5; TRBD2 matches 15 bases. This CDR3 spans 22 amino acids. Trimming cost V 7 bases and J 5 bases; bases outside gene matches: 26. The germline gives CDR1 MDHEN, CDR2 SYDVKM. The CDR3 spells CASTSGYLDFWTSGRAVETQYF. The CDR3 nucleotides read TGTGCCAGCACCTCAGGATACTTGGACTTTTGGACTAGCGGGAGGGCCGTGGAGACCCAGTACTTC.

V and J are TRBV28 and TRBJ2-7; a weak D match, TRBD1 (5 bases). This CDR3 comprises 15 residues. Trimming left V 6 bases short and J 3 bases short, with 18 bases between. Looked up from germline, CDR1 is MDHEN and CDR2 is SYDVKM. The CDR3 spells CASSPQGALSYEQYF. The CDR3 DNA reads TGTGCCAGCAGCCCCCAGGGCGCCCTCAGCTACGAGCAGTACTTC.

The V gene is TRBV15, the J gene TRBJ2-5; 8 bases map to TRBD1. The CDR3 runs to 14 residues. After removal of 3 bases from V and 5 bases from J, the junction contained 5 bases not matched to a gene. From germline, CDR1 is LNHNV and CDR2 YYDKDF (reference sequence). Written as DNA, the CDR3 is TGTGCCACCAGCAGCCGGACAGGGCCGGAGACCCAGTACTTC. This encodes CATSSRTGPETQYF.

V gene TRBV28 combines with J gene TRBJ2-2, with TRBD1 identical over 10 bases. There are 18 residues in the CDR3. V was clipped by 6 bases and J by 0 bases; unmatched bases: 10. Germline values: CDR1 MDHEN, CDR2 SYDVKM. CDR3 bases: TGTGCCAGCAGAAAGACCAGGACAGGGGGAGCGAACACCGGGGAGCTGTTTTTT. Encoded protein: CASRKTRTGGANTGELFF. Using reference TRBV28 and TRBJ2-2 for the parts outside the CDR3, the full variable domain is DVKVTQSSRYLVKRTGEKVFLECVQDMDHENMFWYRQDPGLGLRLIYFSYDVKMKEKGDIPEGYSVSREKKERFSLILESASTNQTSMYLCASRKTRTGGANTGELFFGEGSRLTVL.

The chain recombines TRBV4-3 with TRBJ2-5, with D maybe TRBD2 (7 bases). This CDR3 has 16 residues. Germline assignment: CDR1 LGHNA and CDR2 YSLEER. V shed 1 base and J shed 3 bases, with 15 bases lying between them. The chain's CDR3 is CASSQGGGTSKETQYF. The CDR3 region has the DNA TGCGCCAGCAGCCAAGGGGGGGGGACAAGTAAAGAGACCCAGTACTTC.